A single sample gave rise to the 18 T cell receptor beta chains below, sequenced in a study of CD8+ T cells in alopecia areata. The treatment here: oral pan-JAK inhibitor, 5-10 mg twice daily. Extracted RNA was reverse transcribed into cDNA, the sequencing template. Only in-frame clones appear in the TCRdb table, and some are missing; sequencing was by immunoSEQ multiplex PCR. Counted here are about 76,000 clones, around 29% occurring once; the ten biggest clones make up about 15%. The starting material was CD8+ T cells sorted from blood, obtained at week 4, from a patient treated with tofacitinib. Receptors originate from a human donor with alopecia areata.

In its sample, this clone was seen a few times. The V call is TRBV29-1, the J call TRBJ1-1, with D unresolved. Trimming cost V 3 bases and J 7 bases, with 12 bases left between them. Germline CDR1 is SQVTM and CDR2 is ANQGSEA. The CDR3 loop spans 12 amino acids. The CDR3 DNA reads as TGCAGCGTTGAGGCGGGTGGGAATGAAGCTTTCTTT. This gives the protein CSVEAGGNEAFF.

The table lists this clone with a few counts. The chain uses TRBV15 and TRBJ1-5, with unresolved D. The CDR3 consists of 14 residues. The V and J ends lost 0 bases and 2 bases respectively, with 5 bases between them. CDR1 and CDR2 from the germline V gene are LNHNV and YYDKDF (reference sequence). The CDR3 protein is CATSRDDGNQPQHF. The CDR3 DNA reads TGTGCCACCAGCAGAGATGATGGCAATCAGCCCCAGCATTTT.

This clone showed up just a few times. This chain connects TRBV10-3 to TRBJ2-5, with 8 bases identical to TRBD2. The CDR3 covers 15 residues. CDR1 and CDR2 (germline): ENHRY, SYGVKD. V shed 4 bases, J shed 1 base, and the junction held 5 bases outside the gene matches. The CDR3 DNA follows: TGTGCCATCAGTGGGGATAGCGGGACCCAAGAGACCCAGTACTTC. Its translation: CAISGDSGTQETQYF.

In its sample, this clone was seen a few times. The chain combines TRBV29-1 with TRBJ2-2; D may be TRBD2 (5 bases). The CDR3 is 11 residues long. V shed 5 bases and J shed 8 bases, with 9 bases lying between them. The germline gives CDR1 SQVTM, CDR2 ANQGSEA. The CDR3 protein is CSVQRRGELFF. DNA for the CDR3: TGCAGCGTTCAGCGGAGGGGGGAGCTGTTTTTT.

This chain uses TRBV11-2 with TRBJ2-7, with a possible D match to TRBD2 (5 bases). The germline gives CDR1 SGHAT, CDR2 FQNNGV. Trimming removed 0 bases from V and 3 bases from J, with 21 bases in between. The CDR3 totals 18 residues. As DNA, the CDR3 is TGTGCCAGCAGCTTAGATCTAAGGTCCGACTACCTCCGCTACGAGCAGTACTTC. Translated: CASSLDLRSDYLRYEQYF.

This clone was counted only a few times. The CDR3: CSVDNVDRASYPQETQYF. CDR3 coding DNA: TGCAGCGTCGATAACGTGGACAGGGCCAGCTATCCCCAAGAGACCCAGTACTTC. This chain links TRBV29-1 with TRBJ2-5, with 8 nucleotides matching TRBD1. Per germline, CDR1 SQVTM and CDR2 ANQGSEA. J gave up 1 base and V 6 bases, and 19 bases lay outside the gene matches. The CDR3 consists of 18 residues.

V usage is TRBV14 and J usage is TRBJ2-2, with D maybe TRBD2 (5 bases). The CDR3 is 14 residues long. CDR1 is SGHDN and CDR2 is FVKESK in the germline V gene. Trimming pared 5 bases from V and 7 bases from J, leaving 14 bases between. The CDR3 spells CASSAGVRGGELFF. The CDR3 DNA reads TGTGCCAGCAGCGCCGGGGTACGCGGCGGGGAGCTGTTTTTT.

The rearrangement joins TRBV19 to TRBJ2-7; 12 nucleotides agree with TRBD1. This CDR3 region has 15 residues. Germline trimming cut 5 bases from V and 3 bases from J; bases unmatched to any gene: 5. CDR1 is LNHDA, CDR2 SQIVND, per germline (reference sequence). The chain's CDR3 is CASSPGTGGFYEQYF. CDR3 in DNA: TGTGCCAGTAGTCCCGGGACAGGGGGCTTCTACGAGCAGTACTTC.

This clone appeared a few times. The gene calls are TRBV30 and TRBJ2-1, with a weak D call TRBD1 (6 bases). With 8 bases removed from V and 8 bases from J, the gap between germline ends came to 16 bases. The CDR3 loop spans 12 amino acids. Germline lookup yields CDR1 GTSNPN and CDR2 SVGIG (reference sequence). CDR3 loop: CAITETGYEQFF. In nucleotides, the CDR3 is TGTGCCATTACCGAAACAGGGTATGAGCAGTTCTTC.

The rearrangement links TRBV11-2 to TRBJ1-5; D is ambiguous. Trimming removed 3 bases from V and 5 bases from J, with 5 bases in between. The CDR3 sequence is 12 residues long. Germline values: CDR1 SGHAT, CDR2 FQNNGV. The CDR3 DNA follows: TGTGCCAGCAGCTTTGGCGATCAGCCCCAGCATTTT. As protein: CASSFGDQPQHF.

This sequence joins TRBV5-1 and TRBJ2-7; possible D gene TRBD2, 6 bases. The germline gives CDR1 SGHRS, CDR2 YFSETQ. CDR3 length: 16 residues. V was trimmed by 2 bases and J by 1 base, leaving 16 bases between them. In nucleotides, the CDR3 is TGCGCCAGCAGCTTTATCCTCGGGGGATCGTCCTACGAGCAGTACTTC. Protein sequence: CASSFILGGSSYEQYF.

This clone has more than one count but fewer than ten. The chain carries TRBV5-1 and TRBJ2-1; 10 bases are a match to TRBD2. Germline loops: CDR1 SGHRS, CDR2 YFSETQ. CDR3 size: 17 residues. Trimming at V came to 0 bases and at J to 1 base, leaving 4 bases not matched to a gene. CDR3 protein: CASSLVLAGRSYNEQFF. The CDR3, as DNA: TGCGCCAGCAGCTTGGTACTAGCGGGAAGGTCCTACAATGAGCAGTTCTTC.

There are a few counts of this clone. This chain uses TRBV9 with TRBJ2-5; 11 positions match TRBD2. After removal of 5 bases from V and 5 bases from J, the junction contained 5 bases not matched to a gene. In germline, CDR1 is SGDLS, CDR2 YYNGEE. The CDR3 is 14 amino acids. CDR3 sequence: CASSSGRVFETQYF. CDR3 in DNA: TGTGCCAGCAGTAGCGGGAGGGTATTCGAGACCCAGTACTTC.

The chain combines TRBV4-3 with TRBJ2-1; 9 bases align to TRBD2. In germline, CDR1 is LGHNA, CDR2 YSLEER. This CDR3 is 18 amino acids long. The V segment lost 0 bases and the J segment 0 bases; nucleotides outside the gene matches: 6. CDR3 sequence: CASSQDRLAASSYNEQFF. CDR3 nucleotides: TGCGCCAGCAGCCAAGATCGACTAGCGGCTAGCTCCTACAATGAGCAGTTCTTC.

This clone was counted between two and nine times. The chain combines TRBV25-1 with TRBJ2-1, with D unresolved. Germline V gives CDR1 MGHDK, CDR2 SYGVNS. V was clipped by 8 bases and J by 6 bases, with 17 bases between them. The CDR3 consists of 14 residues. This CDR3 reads CASGLAGSVNEQFF. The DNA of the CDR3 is TGTGCCAGCGGGTTAGCAGGCTCGGTCAATGAGCAGTTCTTC.

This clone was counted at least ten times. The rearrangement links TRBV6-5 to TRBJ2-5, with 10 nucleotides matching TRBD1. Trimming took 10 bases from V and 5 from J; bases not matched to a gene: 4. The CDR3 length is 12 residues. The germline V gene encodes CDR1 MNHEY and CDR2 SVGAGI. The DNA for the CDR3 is TGTGCCACCGAGGACAGGGGGGAGACCCAGTACTTC. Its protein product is CATEDRGETQYF.

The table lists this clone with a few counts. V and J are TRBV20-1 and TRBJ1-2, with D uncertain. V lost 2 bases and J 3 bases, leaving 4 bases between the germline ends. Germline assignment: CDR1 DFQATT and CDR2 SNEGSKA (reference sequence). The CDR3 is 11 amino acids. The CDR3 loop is CSARMDYGYTF. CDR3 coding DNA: TGCAGTGCTAGAATGGACTATGGCTACACCTTC.

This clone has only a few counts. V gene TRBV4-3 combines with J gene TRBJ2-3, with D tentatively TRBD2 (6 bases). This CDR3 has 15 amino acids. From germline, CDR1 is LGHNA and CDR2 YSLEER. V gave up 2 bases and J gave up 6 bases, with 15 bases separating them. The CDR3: CASSQWDSGLDTQYF. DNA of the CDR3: TGCGCCAGCAGCCAATGGGACTCCGGTTTGGATACGCAGTATTTT.